One sample yielded the 17 T cell receptor beta chains listed below, sequenced in a study of TIL therapy for anti-PD-1-resistant metastatic lung cancer. Sequencing used immunoSEQ v3. The repertoire was sequenced with immunoSEQ multiplex PCR; TCRdb's copy has only in-frame clones and lacks some. The sample contains about 53,000 clones, around 79% of which appear only once. Documented time point: pre-treatment sample, taken before nivolumab and TIL therapy. This sample comprised blood, obtained at baseline. These receptors were taken from a person between 30 and 79 years old with non-small cell lung cancer.

The CDR3 is CASSSPSGGRPGANVLTF. CDR3 in DNA: TGCGCCAGCAGCTCCCCGAGCGGGGGCCGGCCCGGGGCCAACGTCCTGACTTTC. The genes are TRBV5-1 and TRBJ2-6; 8 nucleotides agree with TRBD2. V was pared by 3 bases and J by 4 bases, with 12 bases of the junction left unmatched. Germline values: CDR1 SGHRS, CDR2 YFSETQ. The CDR3 extends over 18 amino acids.

CDR3: CASSFVSERHGYTF. In DNA form, the CDR3 reads TGTGCCAGCAGTTTCGTGTCCGAGCGCCATGGCTACACCTTC. The chain recombines TRBV27 with TRBJ1-2, with D hard to call. Germline-derived CDR1 and CDR2 are MNHEY and SMNVEV (reference sequence). With 3 bases removed from V and 6 bases from J, the gap between germline ends came to 14 bases. This CDR3 contains 14 residues.

The gene calls are TRBV11-3 and TRBJ2-3, with 12 bases lining up with TRBD2. CDR3 length equals 18 residues. The germline CDR1 and CDR2 sequences are SGHNT and YENEEA. V was clipped by 2 bases and J by 4 bases; unmatched bases: 10. CDR3 DNA: TGTGCCAGCAGCTTAATGGGCTTGACTAGCGGGGGTGCAGATACGCAGTATTTT. It translates to CASSLMGLTSGGADTQYF.

V and J are TRBV5-8 and TRBJ1-4; 9 bases align to TRBD1. CDR1 is SGHTS and CDR2 is YDEGEE in the germline V gene. The CDR3 totals 14 residues. With V trimmed by 2 bases and J by 5 bases, 1 base remained unmatched. Written as DNA, the CDR3 is TGTGCCAGCAGCTTTGGACAGGGGAATGAAAAACTGTTTTTT. This gives the protein CASSFGQGNEKLFF.

V usage is TRBV5-1 and J usage is TRBJ2-3, with 9 positions matching TRBD2. With V trimmed by 4 bases and J by 6 bases, 9 bases remained unmatched. The germline V gene has CDR1 SGHRS and CDR2 YFSETQ. The CDR3 contains 15 residues. The chain's CDR3 is CASSTTSGYVDTQYF. CDR3 bases: TGCGCCAGCAGCACCACTAGCGGGTACGTGGATACGCAGTATTTT.

This clone was seen a single time. The chain is built from TRBV28 and TRBJ2-3; 8 positions agree with TRBD2. Germline V gives CDR1 MDHEN, CDR2 SYDVKM. The CDR3 sequence is 16 residues long. With 6 bases clipped from V and 4 bases from J, the junction kept 12 bases outside the gene matches. DNA of the CDR3: TGTGCCAGCAGGGGGGACGGGAGGGCGGATGCAGATACGCAGTATTTT. Residues: CASRGDGRADADTQYF.

This rearrangement joins TRBV6-6 to TRBJ1-4; 7 bases align to TRBD1. V lost 2 bases, J lost 5 bases, and 5 bases stayed unmatched. The CDR3 is 15 amino acids. Per the germline V gene, CDR1 is MNHNY and CDR2 is SVGAGI (reference sequence). The CDR3 sequence: CASSYLDRANEKLFF. The CDR3 DNA follows: TGTGCCAGCAGTTACCTTGACAGGGCAAATGAAAAACTGTTTTTT.

The V gene is TRBV4-2, the J gene TRBJ2-7, with 10 bases lining up with TRBD1. Germline values: CDR1 LGHNA, CDR2 YNFKEQ. The CDR3 has 16 residues. The V segment lost 6 bases and the J segment 4 bases; nucleotides outside the gene matches: 12. As DNA, the CDR3 is TGTGCCAGCAGTTCCTTGCAAAGGACAGGGGGGTACGAGCAGTACTTC. It translates to CASSSLQRTGGYEQYF.

The gene calls are TRBV10-3 and TRBJ2-7; no reliable D call. Germline V CDR1 and CDR2: ENHRY, SYGVKD. V shed 0 bases and J shed 4 bases, with 4 bases lying between them. The CDR3 has 12 residues. The CDR3 sequence is CAISESSYEQYF. The CDR3 coding sequence is TGTGCCATCAGTGAGTCGAGTTACGAGCAGTACTTC.

This rearrangement joins TRBV10-3 to TRBJ1-6; D remains unclear. The germline gives CDR1 ENHRY, CDR2 SYGVKD. The CDR3 is made up of 14 amino acids. Trimming stripped 3 bases from V and 7 bases from J, with 10 bases between. The CDR3 region has the DNA TGTGCCATCAGTGACCCCTCTCGCAATTCACCCCTCCACTTT. Amino acid sequence: CAISDPSRNSPLHF.

This chain links TRBV9 with TRBJ2-7, with 9 bases identical to TRBD2. This CDR3 region has 18 residues. V lost 2 bases and J lost 3; bases outside the gene matches: 15. CDR1 and CDR2 from the germline V gene are SGDLS and YYNGEE. As DNA, the CDR3 is TGTGCCAGCAGCGTGGGACTAGCTACAAAATTGGGATTCTACGAGCAGTACTTC. It translates to CASSVGLATKLGFYEQYF.

The chain is built from TRBV7-8 and TRBJ2-4; tentatively, D is TRBD1 or TRBD2 (5 bases each). The germline V gene has CDR1 SGHVS and CDR2 FQNEAQ. The CDR3 is 16 amino acids. V dropped 7 bases and J dropped 0 bases, with 16 bases sitting between them. The CDR3 DNA follows: TGTGCCAGCACCCGGGACGGACTGATAGCCAAAAACATTCAGTACTTC. Protein product: CASTRDGLIAKNIQYF.

This chain connects TRBV7-2 to TRBJ1-2; 9 positions agree with TRBD1. With 3 bases clipped from V and 5 bases from J, the junction kept 10 bases outside the gene matches. The CDR3 contains 16 residues. Germline V gene data show CDR1 as SGHTA and CDR2 as FQGNSA. The CDR3 protein is CASSLAGTGLGYGYTF. The CDR3, as DNA: TGTGCCAGCAGCTTGGCCGGGACAGGGCTAGGGTATGGCTACACCTTC.

The chain links TRBV6-5 to TRBJ1-4, with D unresolved. CDR3 length: 15 amino acids. With 5 bases removed from V and 7 bases from J, the gap between germline ends came to 17 bases. The germline V gene has CDR1 MNHEY and CDR2 SVGAGI. Here the CDR3 reads CASSPPGFFGEKLFF. DNA of the CDR3: TGTGCCAGCAGTCCCCCCGGATTCTTTGGTGAAAAACTGTTTTTT.

V and J are TRBV9 and TRBJ1-6; TRBD1 aligns across 11 bases. The CDR3 is made up of 14 amino acids. The J segment lost 10 bases and the V segment lost 2 bases, leaving 2 bases of the junction unmatched. Germline V lookup: CDR1 SGDLS, CDR2 YYNGEE. The CDR3 loop reads CASSVRTGGSPLHF. Here the CDR3 DNA reads TGTGCCAGCAGCGTTAGGACAGGGGGCTCACCCCTCCACTTT.

V and J are TRBV5-4 and TRBJ2-3; D tentatively fits TRBD1 or TRBD2 (5 bases each). Trimming cost V 4 bases and J 1 base, with 7 bases left between them. CDR3 length equals 13 residues. The germline V gene has CDR1 SGHNT and CDR2 YYREEE (reference sequence). CDR3 in amino acids: CASSLGGTDTQYF. The CDR3 coding sequence is TGTGCCAGCAGCCTGGGGGGCACAGATACGCAGTATTTT.

This chain uses TRBV11-2 with TRBJ2-3; 7 nucleotides match TRBD2. Germline V gene lookup returns CDR1 SGHAT and CDR2 FQNNGV. The V segment lost 4 bases and the J segment 6 bases; nucleotides outside the gene matches: 1. This CDR3 contains 12 residues. Here the CDR3 reads CASSSGGDTQYF. Written as DNA, the CDR3 is TGTGCCAGCAGCTCCGGGGGGGATACGCAGTATTTT. The variable domain in full, with the rest retrieved from reference TRBV11-2 and TRBJ2-3, is EAGVAQSPRYKIIEKRQSVAFWCNPISGHATLYWYQQILGQGPKLLIQFQNNGVVDDSQLPKDRFSAERLKGVDSTLKIQPAKLEDSAVYLCASSSGGDTQYFGPGTRLTVL.